One and the same sample provided the 17 T cell receptor beta chains below, sequenced in a study of naive CD8 T cells in extremely preterm neonates. The data were produced by immunoSEQ multiplex PCR, yet TCRdb's version contains in-frame clones alone and is incomplete. Counted here are some 6,100 clones, around 98% occurring once; the ten biggest clones make up more than 0.4%. Deliveries were elective term cesareans at roughly 35-42 weeks, with no labor or membrane rupture. The sequenced sample consisted of naive CD8+ T cells from cord blood. The receptors stem from a newborn in good health.

This sequence joins TRBV5-4 and TRBJ2-1; TRBD2 agrees at 11 bases. The CDR3 runs 16 residues. The V segment lost 4 bases and the J segment 7 bases; nucleotides outside the gene matches: 10. CDR1 is SGHNT, CDR2 YYREEE, per germline (reference sequence). CDR3 protein: CASSKLLAGVKNEQFF. Here the CDR3 DNA reads TGTGCCAGCAGCAAACTACTAGCGGGAGTGAAGAATGAGCAGTTCTTC.

The rearrangement joins TRBV9 to TRBJ2-2; D is unresolved. Germline V gene lookup returns CDR1 SGDLS and CDR2 YYNGEE. The V end lost 3 bases, the J end lost 3 bases, and 12 bases lay between the germline ends. The CDR3 contains 15 residues. CDR3 protein: CASSAGALDTGELFF. For the CDR3, the DNA is TGTGCCAGCAGCGCCGGAGCCCTGGACACCGGGGAGCTGTTTTTT.

The V and J genes are TRBV7-2 and TRBJ1-3; the D is unclear. Per the germline V gene, CDR1 is SGHTA and CDR2 is FQGNSA. Between the trimmed V and J ends, which lost 5 bases and 4 bases, there was a span of 9 bases. The CDR3 is 13 amino acids. CDR3 amino acids: CASSPETGNTIYF. In nucleotides, the CDR3 is TGTGCCAGCAGCCCGGAGACCGGAAACACCATATATTTT.

The chain is built from TRBV7-2 and TRBJ1-1, with D perhaps TRBD1 (5 bases). Deletions cut 5 bases from V and 4 bases from J, with 11 bases between. CDR1 is SGHTA and CDR2 is FQGNSA in the germline V gene. The CDR3 runs to 13 residues. CDR3 amino acids: CASSEGLPTEAFF. CDR3 coding DNA: TGTGCCAGCAGCGAGGGACTGCCCACTGAAGCTTTCTTT.

The chain couples TRBV11-2 to TRBJ2-7; perhaps TRBD1 as D (7 bases). CDR1 SGHAT and CDR2 FQNNGV come from the germline V gene. V lost 4 bases and J lost 3, with 16 bases in between. This CDR3 has 15 amino acids. In DNA, the CDR3 is TGTGCCAGCAGCTCTAGCCAGGGGGGTCGCTACGAGCAGTACTTC. Residues: CASSSSQGGRYEQYF.

The V gene is TRBV7-3, the J gene TRBJ2-3; D remains ambiguous. V dropped 0 bases and J dropped 0 bases, with 4 bases sitting between them. The V gene's germline CDR1 is SGHTA and CDR2 FQGTGA. The CDR3 has 14 residues. CDR3 region: CASSLTASTDTQYF. The DNA for the CDR3 is TGTGCCAGCAGCTTAACGGCTAGCACAGATACGCAGTATTTT.

This sequence joins TRBV27 and TRBJ1-5; TRBD1 matches at 9 bases. The length of the CDR3 is 14 residues. The V and J ends lost 4 bases and 4 bases, in that order; junction bases with no gene match: 2. In germline, CDR1 is MNHEY, CDR2 SMNVEV (reference sequence). The CDR3 sequence: CASSSQGANQPQHF. The CDR3 nucleotides read TGTGCCAGCAGTTCACAGGGGGCGAATCAGCCCCAGCATTTT.

The chain employs TRBV21-1 and TRBJ1-2; no check of the table's D call, TRBD1, against the DNA was made. TRBV21-1 is termed a pseudogene. The CDR3 is 14 residues long. The CDR3 DNA reads TGTGCCAGCAGCGTGACCGGGACAGTCTATGGCTACACCTTC. Translating it yields CASSVTGTVYGYTF.

This clone was detected once. The V gene is TRBV9, the J gene TRBJ2-5, with TRBD1 matching 10 bases. Germline lookup yields CDR1 SGDLS and CDR2 YYNGEE. V was clipped by 0 bases and J by 5 bases; unmatched bases: 1. The CDR3 runs to 14 residues. The CDR3 DNA follows: TGTGCCAGCAGCGTAGGGGGACAGGGGGAGACCCAGTACTTC. Encoded protein: CASSVGGQGETQYF.

The J gene is TRBJ2-7, the V gene TRBV20-1; D unclear. This CDR3 region has 11 residues. V lost 0 bases, J lost 2 bases, and 2 bases lay in between. Germline CDR1 and CDR2: DFQATT and SNEGSKA (reference sequence). CDR3 nucleotide sequence: TGCAGTGCTAGAGACACCTACGAGCAGTACTTC. Translation gives CSARDTYEQYF.

The V call is TRBV28, the J call TRBJ2-7; tentatively, D is TRBD1 (6 bases). With 4 bases removed from V and 0 bases from J, the gap between germline ends came to 19 bases. CDR1 MDHEN and CDR2 SYDVKM come from the germline V gene. The CDR3 spans 17 residues. As DNA, the CDR3 is TGTGCCAGCAGTTCGTCTACGGACAGCATGAGCTCCTACGAGCAGTACTTC. Translating gives CASSSSTDSMSSYEQYF.

This chain uses TRBV25-1 with TRBJ1-4, with 7 positions matching TRBD1. Germline V CDR1 and CDR2: MGHDK, SYGVNS. V trimming: 2 bases; J trimming: 7 bases; junction bases outside the gene matches: 7. This CDR3 has 15 residues. CDR3 region: CASSEGTVRSEKLFF. The CDR3 coding sequence is TGTGCCAGCAGTGAAGGGACAGTTCGGAGTGAAAAACTGTTTTTT.

V usage is TRBV6-1 and J usage is TRBJ2-1, with TRBD2 matching over 8 bases. Germline CDR1 MNHNS, CDR2 SASEGT. The CDR3 covers 15 residues. V lost 3 bases to trimming and J lost 4 bases; unmatched junction nucleotides: 5. The CDR3 coding sequence is TGTGCCAGCAGTGAGGGGCTAGCGGGTTACAATGAGCAGTTCTTC. It translates to CASSEGLAGYNEQFF.

The chain uses TRBV2 and TRBJ2-7; 12 bases align to TRBD2. The CDR3 consists of 16 residues. Per germline, CDR1 SNHLY and CDR2 FYNNEI. The junction had 5 bases not matched to a gene; V was cut back by 2 bases and J by 3 bases. In DNA form, the CDR3 reads TGTGCCAGCAGTGAACCAGAGACTAGCGGGGGCTACGAGCAGTACTTC. This translates into CASSEPETSGGYEQYF.

This clone was recorded only once. The chain has TRBV4-1 and TRBJ1-5; no clear D. The V gene lost 4 bases and the J gene lost 3 bases, with 13 bases spanning the gap. This CDR3 spans 15 amino acids. Germline V lookup: CDR1 MGHRA, CDR2 YSYEKL. CDR3: CASSPQSNPNQPQHF. The CDR3 DNA sequence: TGCGCCAGCAGCCCACAGTCCAACCCCAATCAGCCCCAGCATTTT.

The V call is TRBV5-4, the J call TRBJ2-6, with 12 bases that match TRBD2. The J segment lost 3 bases and the V segment lost 0 bases, leaving 1 base of the junction unmatched. The CDR3 is 17 amino acids. Per the germline V gene, CDR1 is SGHNT and CDR2 is YYREEE (reference sequence). CDR3 residues: CASSLGLAGDGANVLTF. Written as DNA, the CDR3 is TGTGCCAGCAGCTTGGGACTAGCGGGAGATGGGGCCAACGTCCTGACTTTC. Full variable domain (remainder filled in from reference TRBV5-4 and TRBJ2-6): ETGVTQSPTHLIKTRGQQVTLRCSSQSGHNTVSWYQQALGQGPQFIFQYYREEENGRGNFPPRFSGLQFPNYSSELNVNALELDDSALYLCASSLGLAGDGANVLTFGAGSRLTVL.

CDR3 sequence: CASSGRQSFQETQYF. The CDR3 coding sequence is TGTGCCAGCAGCGGACGACAGAGTTTCCAAGAGACCCAGTACTTC. The chain uses TRBV13 and TRBJ2-5; TRBD1 might be the D (5 bases). The germline V gene has CDR1 PRHDT and CDR2 FYEKMQ (reference sequence). This CDR3 is built from 15 residues. Trimming pared 5 bases from V and 1 base from J, leaving 14 bases between.